This section outlines one T cell receptor beta chain sequence together with its context. V lost 0 bases, J lost 3 bases, and 7 bases stayed unmatched. The CDR3 spans 16 residues. Germline V gene lookup returns CDR1 SGHTA and CDR2 FQGNSA. Most PBMC samples had 480 ng input DNA in six replicates. Here immunoSEQ multiplex PCR was the method, and the copy in TCRdb shows in-frame clones only, minus some. In the table there are about 14,000 clones, approximately 70% of which are singletons. The record originates from a study of neoadjuvant anti-PD-1 for oral cavity cancer. This rearrangement joins TRBV7-2 to TRBJ1-2, with 7 bases aligning to TRBD1. The sequence derives from a person aged 40-85 years with oral cavity squamous cell carcinoma. This specimen was PBMCs, taken before nivolumab (anti-PD-1) treatment. The CDR3 loop is CASSLARAGGYYGYTF. As DNA, the CDR3 is TGTGCCAGCAGCTTAGCGCGGGCAGGGGGATACTATGGCTACACCTTC.